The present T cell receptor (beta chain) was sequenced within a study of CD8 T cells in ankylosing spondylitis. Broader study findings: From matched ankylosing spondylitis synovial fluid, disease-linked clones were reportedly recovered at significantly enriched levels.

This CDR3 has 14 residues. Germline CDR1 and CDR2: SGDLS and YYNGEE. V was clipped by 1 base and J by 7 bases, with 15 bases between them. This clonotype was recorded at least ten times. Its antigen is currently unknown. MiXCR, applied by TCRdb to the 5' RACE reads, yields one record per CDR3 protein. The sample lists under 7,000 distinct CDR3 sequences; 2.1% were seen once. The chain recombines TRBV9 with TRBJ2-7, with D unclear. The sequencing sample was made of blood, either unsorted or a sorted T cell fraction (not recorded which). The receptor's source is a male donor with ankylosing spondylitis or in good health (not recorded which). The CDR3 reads CASSVKVWADEQYF. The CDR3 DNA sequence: TGTGCCAGCAGCGTAAAAGTGTGGGCGGATGAGCAGTACTTC.